The 30 T cell receptor beta chains presented below share a single source sample, sequenced in a study of shared clonotypes between healthy human individuals. Here immunoSEQ multiplex PCR was the method, and the copy in TCRdb shows in-frame clones only, minus some. The sample contains 500,000 to 550,000 clones, about 96% of which appear only once. Sequenced material: naive CD4+ T cells sorted from blood. Specified subset: CD45RA+ positively selected. The source is a woman aged 30 to 39 in good health.

The rearrangement links TRBV2 to TRBJ2-7; D possibly corresponds to TRBD1 (6 bases). Germline-derived CDR1 and CDR2 are SNHLY and FYNNEI. The V end lost 9 bases, the J end lost 0 bases, and 12 bases lay between the germline ends. This CDR3 has 13 amino acids. The CDR3 here is CARSTGGSYEQYF. DNA of the CDR3: TGTGCCAGATCGACAGGAGGCTCCTACGAGCAGTACTTC.

The gene calls are TRBV18 and TRBJ2-2; D call uncertain. Germline V gene data show CDR1 as KGHSH and CDR2 as LQKENI. Trimming took off 4 bases at V and 1 base at J, with 10 bases between the two ends. The CDR3 is 15 amino acids. CDR3 region: CASSRESENTGELFF. CDR3 DNA: TGTGCCAGCTCACGAGAATCCGAGAACACCGGGGAGCTGTTTTTT. The full variable domain, rest sourced from reference TRBV18 and TRBJ2-2, is NAGVMQNPRHLVRRRGQEARLRCSPMKGHSHVYWYRQLPEEGLKFMVYLQKENIIDESGMPKERFSAEFPKEGPSILRIQQVVRGDSAAYFCASSRESENTGELFFGEGSRLTVL.

This clone has a single count. This chain uses TRBV28 with TRBJ2-7, with 11 positions matching TRBD1. J gave up 3 bases and V 2 bases, and 3 bases lay outside the gene matches. The germline gives CDR1 MDHEN, CDR2 SYDVKM. CDR3 size: 15 residues. In DNA form, the CDR3 reads TGTGCCAGCAGTTTAAGGGGGACAGGGGGCTACGAGCAGTACTTC. This gives the protein CASSLRGTGGYEQYF.

This chain joins TRBV29-1 and TRBJ2-7; TRBD2 might be the D (5 bases). CDR1 SQVTM and CDR2 ANQGSEA come from the germline V gene. The germline V and J ends were trimmed by 5 bases and 5 bases, with 13 bases remaining between them. The CDR3 length is 12 residues. This CDR3 is CSVLRAAHEQYF. The DNA for the CDR3 is TGCAGCGTTTTGAGGGCCGCCCACGAGCAGTACTTC.

The V and J genes are TRBV10-2 and TRBJ1-5, with 9 bases fitting TRBD1. The CDR3 has 16 amino acids. Germline CDR1 WSHSY, CDR2 SAAADI. V lost 2 bases to trimming and J lost 3 bases; unmatched junction nucleotides: 5. CDR3 nucleotide sequence: TGCGCCAGCAGTGAGATTAGGGACAGGGACAATCAGCCCCAGCATTTT. This gives the protein CASSEIRDRDNQPQHF.

The gene calls are TRBV28 and TRBJ2-7; D remains ambiguous. The CDR3 covers 13 residues. Germline-derived CDR1 and CDR2 are MDHEN and SYDVKM. V shed 5 bases and J shed 0 bases, with 8 bases lying between them. CDR3 in amino acids: CASSQTPSYEQYF. CDR3 nucleotides: TGTGCCAGCAGTCAGACTCCCTCCTACGAGCAGTACTTC.

The chain is built from TRBV4-1 and TRBJ1-5; 11 bases line up with TRBD1. With 1 base clipped from V and 7 bases from J, the junction kept 6 bases outside the gene matches. The CDR3 sequence is 16 residues long. CDR1 and CDR2 from the germline V gene are MGHRA and YSYEKL. The DNA for the CDR3 is TGCGCCAGCAGCCAAGCGGACAGGGGGCTTGGGCAGCCCCAGCATTTT. Translation gives CASSQADRGLGQPQHF.

J is TRBJ1-2 and V is TRBV19; D not certain. This CDR3 contains 13 residues. V dropped 6 bases and J dropped 6 bases, with 14 bases sitting between them. Germline assignment: CDR1 LNHDA and CDR2 SQIVND (reference sequence). CDR3 in DNA: TGTGCCAGTAGGCGACTTGACGGGAATGGCTACACCTTC. Translation gives CASRRLDGNGYTF.

This rearrangement joins TRBV28 to TRBJ1-5; 8 bases line up with TRBD1. Trimming cost V 4 bases and J 4 bases; bases outside gene matches: 6. Germline V CDR1 and CDR2: MDHEN, SYDVKM. This CDR3 region has 15 residues. CDR3 protein: CASSWPTGGNQPQHF. The CDR3 DNA is TGTGCCAGCAGTTGGCCCACAGGGGGTAATCAGCCCCAGCATTTT.

The chain is built from TRBV19 and TRBJ2-2, with 12 bases matching TRBD2. The V and J ends lost 4 bases and 7 bases, in that order; junction bases with no gene match: 7. The germline CDR1 and CDR2 sequences are LNHDA and SQIVND (reference sequence). This CDR3 contains 16 residues. The CDR3 is CASSSTSGRLGGELFF. The DNA of the CDR3 is TGTGCCAGTAGTAGCACTAGCGGGAGGTTAGGCGGGGAGCTGTTTTTT.

The rearrangement joins TRBV10-1 to TRBJ1-2, with unresolved D. CDR1 and CDR2 from the germline V gene are WNHNN and SYGVQD (reference sequence). Between the trimmed V and J ends, which lost 0 bases and 2 bases, there was a span of 7 bases. This CDR3 has 14 amino acids. This chain's CDR3 is CASSESLGNYGYTF. As DNA, the CDR3 is TGCGCCAGCAGTGAGTCCTTAGGGAACTATGGCTACACCTTC.

Regarding this clone: Its ends do not fully match the called genes, so a read error is possible. The V gene is TRBV30, the J gene TRBJ1-3; D ambiguous. The CDR3 extends over 13 amino acids. Per germline, CDR1 GTSNPN and CDR2 SVGIG (reference sequence). The CDR3 is CAWSVRRGNTTYF. The CDR3 DNA is TGTGCCTGGAGTGTACGACGCGGAAACACCACATATTTT.

The rearrangement uses TRBV5-1 and TRBJ1-5; unclear D gene. There are 14 residues in the CDR3. Trimming removed 0 bases at V and 4 bases at J, with 8 bases between. Germline CDR1 SGHRS, CDR2 YFSETQ. In DNA, the CDR3 is TGCGCCAGCAGCTTGGTACTTACGAATCAGCCCCAGCATTTT. It codes for CASSLVLTNQPQHF.

V gene TRBV6-6 combines with J gene TRBJ1-4; D is uncertain. The CDR3 covers 16 residues. From germline, CDR1 is MNHNY and CDR2 SVGAGI (reference sequence). The V and J ends lost 0 bases and 8 bases respectively, with 16 bases between them. The CDR3 here is CASSYSSRGLREKLFF. For the CDR3, the DNA is TGTGCCAGCAGTTACTCGAGTCGGGGTCTACGGGAAAAACTGTTTTTT.

The J gene is TRBJ2-3, the V gene TRBV28; TRBD2 aligns across 10 bases. There are 12 residues in the CDR3. After removal of 6 bases from V and 9 bases from J, the junction contained 3 bases not matched to a gene. Germline V CDR1 and CDR2: MDHEN, SYDVKM. The CDR3 sequence is CASRGTSETQYF. Here the CDR3 DNA reads TGTGCCAGCAGGGGGACTAGCGAGACGCAGTATTTT.

The chain recombines TRBV7-2 with TRBJ2-5, with D uncertain. V dropped 5 bases and J dropped 5 bases, with 9 bases sitting between them. CDR1 SGHTA and CDR2 FQGNSA come from the germline V gene. This CDR3 spans 12 amino acids. CDR3 nucleotide sequence: TGTGCCAGCAGCCAAAGTGGGGAGACCCAGTACTTC. Protein product: CASSQSGETQYF.

The CDR3 DNA sequence: TGTGCCAGCAGCGAAGACGGGGCCCGTAATGAAAAACTGTTTTTT. It yields the protein CASSEDGARNEKLFF. The chain couples TRBV11-2 to TRBJ1-4, with D tentatively TRBD1 (5 bases). V lost 5 bases and J 4 bases, leaving 14 bases between the germline ends. This CDR3 region has 15 residues. Germline CDR1 reads SGHAT; CDR2 reads FQNNGV.

The V and J genes are TRBV18 and TRBJ2-6; TRBD2 is a possible D gene (5 bases). Germline-derived CDR1 and CDR2 are KGHSH and LQKENI. This CDR3 is built from 17 residues. V dropped 0 bases and J dropped 1 base, with 10 bases sitting between them. The CDR3 region is CASSPPNSGSGANVLTF. As DNA, the CDR3 is TGTGCCAGCTCACCACCGAATTCGGGGTCTGGGGCCAACGTCCTGACTTTC.

The chain links TRBV6-1 to TRBJ2-7; D possibly matches TRBD1 or TRBD2 (5 bases each). Germline loops: CDR1 MNHNS, CDR2 SASEGT. V was pared by 6 bases and J by 2 bases, with 17 bases between. The length of the CDR3 is 15 residues. The CDR3: CASRGTARYTYEQYF. The CDR3 DNA sequence: TGTGCCAGCAGGGGGACGGCCAGATATACCTACGAGCAGTACTTC.

The chain carries TRBV14 and TRBJ2-7; TRBD2 matches at 12 bases. J was trimmed by 4 bases and V by 3 bases; bases with no gene match: 4. Germline V gene lookup returns CDR1 SGHDN and CDR2 FVKESK. CDR3 length equals 15 residues. The CDR3 protein is CASSHLGLAGYEQYF. Written as DNA, the CDR3 is TGTGCCAGCAGCCATCTTGGACTAGCGGGATACGAGCAGTACTTC.

V and J are TRBV5-1 and TRBJ1-4; no definite D call. The germline CDR1 and CDR2 sequences are SGHRS and YFSETQ. Trimming took off 1 base at V and 2 bases at J, with 9 bases between the two ends. The CDR3 covers 15 residues. CDR3: CASSLNLQTNEKLFF. The CDR3 nucleotides are TGCGCCAGCAGCTTGAATCTCCAGACTAATGAAAAACTGTTTTTT.

The count of this clone is one. This chain joins TRBV5-5 and TRBJ1-4, with 9 bases that match TRBD1. Unmatched junction bases numbered 5, after V lost 0 bases and J lost 5 bases. Germline V gene data show CDR1 as SGHKS and CDR2 as YYEKEE (reference sequence). The CDR3 contains 16 residues. CDR3 in DNA: TGTGCCAGCAGCTTGGATGGACAGGGGAAAAATGAAAAACTGTTTTTT. Protein product: CASSLDGQGKNEKLFF.

This clone occurred a few times. CDR3 amino acids: CASRRDSNYGYTF. The CDR3 DNA reads TGTGCCAGCAGGCGGGACTCTAACTATGGCTACACCTTC. The chain joins TRBV7-9 to TRBJ1-2, with a possible D match to TRBD1 (5 bases). CDR3 length: 13 residues. In germline, CDR1 is SEHNR, CDR2 FQNEAQ (reference sequence). V dropped 6 bases and J dropped 0 bases, with 8 bases sitting between them.

The gene calls are TRBV27 and TRBJ2-3; TRBD2 is a possible D gene (6 bases). Trimming cost V 5 bases and J 1 base, with 10 bases left between them. The CDR3 consists of 14 residues. The germline gives CDR1 MNHEY, CDR2 SMNVEV (reference sequence). DNA for the CDR3: TGTGCCAGCAGTCCGGGAGCGGGCACAGATACGCAGTATTTT. Amino acids: CASSPGAGTDTQYF.

The rearrangement uses TRBV11-3 and TRBJ2-7; D may be TRBD1 (5 bases). Between the trimmed V and J ends, which lost 5 bases and 7 bases, there was a span of 15 bases. Germline V gives CDR1 SGHNT, CDR2 YENEEA. The CDR3 totals 13 residues. The CDR3 reads CASSKTTVTEQYF. CDR3 nucleotides: TGTGCCAGCAGCAAGACGACAGTTACAGAGCAGTACTTC.

V and J are TRBV28 and TRBJ2-7; D tentatively fits TRBD1 or TRBD2 (5 bases each). Trimming removed 3 bases from V and 3 bases from J, with 27 bases in between. The germline CDR1 and CDR2 sequences are MDHEN and SYDVKM. The CDR3 is 19 amino acids. The CDR3 reads CASSLGPGPGSLFHYEQYF. The DNA for the CDR3 is TGTGCCAGCAGTTTGGGGCCGGGACCCGGCTCCCTGTTTCACTACGAGCAGTACTTC.

This sequence joins TRBV5-1 and TRBJ2-2; D is ambiguous. Germline CDR1 is SGHRS and CDR2 is YFSETQ. This CDR3 has 15 residues. The V end lost 4 bases, the J end lost 0 bases, and 10 bases lay between the germline ends. In DNA, the CDR3 is TGCGCCAGCAGCCCCCCCGAAGCGAACACCGGGGAGCTGTTTTTT. It is translated as CASSPPEANTGELFF.

The chain carries TRBV28 and TRBJ2-1; D is possibly TRBD2 (6 bases). Germline V gene data show CDR1 as MDHEN and CDR2 as SYDVKM. Deletions cut 5 bases from V and 14 bases from J, with 13 bases between. This CDR3 has 11 amino acids. The CDR3 is CASSRLGAEFF. The CDR3 DNA is TGTGCCAGCAGTCGACTAGGGGCGGAGTTCTTC.

This CDR3 is CASSPLAGVQTQYF. DNA for the CDR3: TGTGCCAGCAGTCCACTAGCGGGAGTGCAGACCCAGTACTTC. The chain carries TRBV25-1 and TRBJ2-5, with TRBD2 matching over 11 bases. The germline V gene has CDR1 MGHDK and CDR2 SYGVNS. Trimming cost V 5 bases and J 6 bases; bases outside gene matches: 5. The CDR3 loop spans 14 amino acids.

The chain joins TRBV27 to TRBJ1-2; no firm D call. V lost 3 bases and J lost 4, with 15 bases in between. In germline, CDR1 is MNHEY, CDR2 SMNVEV (reference sequence). CDR3 length: 15 amino acids. The CDR3 reads CASSFAGSRSYGYTF. For the CDR3, the DNA is TGTGCCAGCAGTTTCGCGGGCTCTCGTAGCTATGGCTACACCTTC.